The source of this T cell receptor beta chain is a study of T cell responses to AZD1222 COVID-19 vaccine. Per the germline V gene, CDR1 is SGHRS and CDR2 is YFSETQ. With 1 base removed from V and 0 bases from J, the gap between germline ends came to 10 bases. The length of the CDR3 is 15 residues. In the case of this clone: Its antigen remains unidentified.

Findings and caveats of the study: Reports say nearly half of spike-specific TCRs go after unmutated variant regions. White British ancestry dominated among donors, who included more females, and clonal diversity was possibly underestimated. The study found Spike-specific TCR breadth and depth rose after two AZD1222 doses.

TCRdb's copy holds only in-frame clones and misses some; the assay was immunoSEQ multiplex PCR. Here the sample spans about 110,000 clones, approximately 94% being singletons. The material sequenced was peripheral blood, taken 28 days after the second AZD1222 dose. The source is an adult who received the AZD1222 COVID-19 vaccine. V and J are TRBV5-1 and TRBJ1-1, with a weak D call TRBD1 (6 bases). The CDR3 spells CASSLIGQLNTEAFF. The CDR3 region has the DNA TGCGCCAGCAGCTTGATAGGACAGTTGAACACTGAAGCTTTCTTT.